This TCR beta chain originates from a study of blood T cell repertoires in COVID-19. In the authors' workflow: Estimation of nucleated cell counts was performed using reference gene primer amplification. Only in-frame clones appear in the TCRdb table, and some are missing; sequencing was by immunoSEQ multiplex PCR. V and J calls plus clone size are reproduced from that table; the DNA served to infer D and trimming. The sample carries 78,000 or so clones, roughly 89% recorded once. Germline lookup yields CDR1 SGDLS and CDR2 YYNGEE. With 2 bases removed from V and 0 bases from J, the gap between germline ends came to 5 bases. The CDR3 sequence is 13 residues long.

Sequencing used peripheral blood. J is TRBJ1-1 and V is TRBV9, with D unclear. The TCR originated in a woman aged 45-65 years with acute or convalescent COVID-19. CDR3 DNA sequence: TGTGCCAGCAGCGTTTTAATGAACACTGAAGCTTTCTTT. This translates into CASSVLMNTEAFF.